Included here is one T cell receptor beta chain sequence, with context. What it binds is not known. This entry belongs to a study of T-cell reconstitution after alpha-beta-depleted transplantation in children. Findings and caveats of the study: Elevated TCRbeta diversity at day 60 was traced, in some patients, to surviving recipient T cells and thymic progenitors. About two months after transplant, alpha-beta T cells reportedly came from several hundred expanded graft clones. After one year, T-cell counts and TCRbeta diversity mostly came from new T cells.

Looked up from germline, CDR1 is MNHEY and CDR2 is SVGEGT. The CDR3 is 11 amino acids. Trimming pared 5 bases from V and 8 bases from J, leaving 7 bases between. TCRbeta library preparation incorporated unique molecular identifiers. TCRdb redid the calling of the PCR reads with MiXCR, one entry per CDR3 protein. The data show about 900,000 distinct CDR3 sequences, roughly 29% seen once. This sequence originates from a boy under three years old who had a stem cell transplant for SCID, so the T cells may come from the graft donor. The V gene is TRBV6-2 or TRBV6-3, the J gene TRBJ2-4; the D call may be TRBD1 or TRBD2 (6 bases each). Sequences were derived from PBMCs, mostly from graft donor cells, sampled 360 days after TCRalphabeta/CD19-depleted stem cell transplant. CDR3 nucleotide sequence: TGTGCCAGCAGTAGGGGGGACATTCAGTACTTC. It specifies CASSRGDIQYF.